This T cell receptor beta chain appears in the sequencing data of a study of cytomegalovirus exposure and HLA in healthy donors. Study-wide findings and caveats: With high specificity and sensitivity, the classifier reportedly diagnosed cytomegalovirus status. TCR beta sequences reportedly predicted the HLA-A and HLA-B alleles of most subjects accurately.

13 Jbeta primers and 60 Vbeta primers were used for the PCR. Produced via immunoSEQ multiplex PCR; TCRdb's table is partial and in-frame only. This table has tens of thousands of clones, around four fifths appearing once. The CDR3 totals 18 residues. CDR1 is LNHNV, CDR2 YYDKDF, per germline (reference sequence). The germline V and J ends were trimmed by 0 bases and 4 bases, with 18 bases remaining between them. As regards this clone: What it binds is unknown.

Specimen: PBMCs. This chain joins TRBV15 and TRBJ1-4; a possible D gene is TRBD1 (6 bases). The receptor comes from a man aged 50-60 years in good health and CMV-seropositive. The DNA of the CDR3 is TGTGCCACCAGCAGAGATACAGGGACCGGGGGGGTTAATGAAAAACTGTTTTTT. It yields the protein CATSRDTGTGGVNEKLFF.